These 28 T cell receptor beta chains came from one sample sequenced in a study of T cells in Graves' hyperthyroidism and ophthalmopathy. There were TCR beta CDR3 regions amplified from RNA transcripts. The HTBI primer set drove a first-round RT-PCR of the TCR CDR3. MiXCR, applied by TCRdb to the multiplex PCR reads, yields one record per CDR3 protein. The sample lists about 250,000 distinct CDR3 sequences; approximately 23% were seen once. The specimen sequenced was blood. The source of these receptors is a woman aged 40-49 years with Graves' ophthalmopathy.

This clonotype was observed a single time. The V gene is TRBV6-4, the J gene TRBJ2-7, with 15 bases identical to TRBD2. Germline CDR1 is MRHNA and CDR2 is SNTAGT. This CDR3 is built from 17 residues. J lost 4 bases, V lost 5 bases, and 9 bases had no gene match. DNA for the CDR3: TGTGCCAGCAGTAACCCAACCGGACTAGCGGGAGGGTACGAGCAGTACTTC. This gives the protein CASSNPTGLAGGYEQYF.

This rearrangement joins TRBV6-1 to TRBJ2-7; TRBD2 agrees at 14 bases. The CDR3 length is 16 residues. Germline CDR1 MNHNS, CDR2 SASEGT. V lost 4 bases to trimming and J lost 5 bases; unmatched junction nucleotides: 7. For the CDR3, the DNA is TGTGCCAGCAGTGGGGGGACTAGCGGGAGTACCCACGAGCAGTACTTC. As protein: CASSGGTSGSTHEQYF.

This clonotype came up many times. This chain connects TRBV30 to TRBJ2-5; TRBD2 aligns across 11 bases. There are 15 residues in the CDR3. The germline CDR1 and CDR2 sequences are GTSNPN and SVGIG (reference sequence). The trim removed 2 bases at V and 5 bases at J, leaving 7 bases unmatched. CDR3 nucleotide sequence: TGTGCCTGGAGTCCCGGGACTAGCGGAAGGGAGACCCAGTACTTC. This encodes CAWSPGTSGRETQYF.

The table lists this clonotype with many counts. The gene calls are TRBV30 and TRBJ1-6; 7 bases are shared with TRBD1. V trimming: 4 bases; J trimming: 10 bases; junction bases outside the gene matches: 7. The CDR3 has 13 residues. Germline loops: CDR1 GTSNPN, CDR2 SVGIG (reference sequence). CDR3 coding DNA: TGTGCCTGGAACCTCAACAGGGGATCACCCCTCCACTTT. This encodes CAWNLNRGSPLHF.

Many counts were recorded for this clonotype. The chain combines TRBV6-2 or TRBV6-3 with TRBJ2-5, with TRBD2 identical over 10 bases. Germline trimming cut 6 bases from V and 2 bases from J; bases unmatched to any gene: 6. In germline, CDR1 is MNHEY, CDR2 SVGEGT. The CDR3 length is 15 residues. Written as DNA, the CDR3 is TGTGCCAGCAGGACTAGCGGGTCCTGGCAAGAGACCCAGTACTTC. This sequence encodes CASRTSGSWQETQYF.

In its sample, this clonotype was seen many times. This rearrangement joins TRBV7-2 to TRBJ1-2, with D perhaps matching TRBD1 (6 bases). This CDR3 is built from 13 residues. V lost 5 bases, J lost 2 bases, and 9 bases lay in between. Germline lookup yields CDR1 SGHTA and CDR2 FQGNSA. CDR3 loop: CASSNQGNYGYTF. In DNA, the CDR3 is TGTGCCAGCAGCAACCAGGGGAACTATGGCTACACCTTC.

This clonotype occurred once. The chain links TRBV5-1 to TRBJ2-7; the D gene could be TRBD1 or TRBD2 (6 bases each). The CDR3 length is 14 residues. The germline V gene encodes CDR1 SGHRS and CDR2 YFSETQ. V was pared by 3 bases and J by 4 bases, with 14 bases between. Written as DNA, the CDR3 is TGCGCCAGCAGCTCCCCTGGGGGGCTTTACGAGCAGTACTTC. Amino acids: CASSSPGGLYEQYF.

The chain couples TRBV7-8 to TRBJ2-7; D not certain. Per germline, CDR1 SGHVS and CDR2 FQNEAQ. The V gene lost 2 bases and the J gene lost 6 bases, with 8 bases spanning the gap. CDR3 length: 12 amino acids. CDR3 sequence (DNA): TGTGCCAGCAGCTTAAGTCTTACCGAGCAGTACTTC. As protein: CASSLSLTEQYF.

In this sample, this clonotype turned up many times. The chain couples TRBV30 to TRBJ2-7; TRBD2 might be the D (6 bases). V was cut by 0 bases and J by 3 bases, with 18 bases left in between. This CDR3 has 16 amino acids. Looked up from germline, CDR1 is GTSNPN and CDR2 is SVGIG (reference sequence). For the CDR3, the DNA is TGTGCCTGGAGTGTACCCTGGGCTAGCGACTACTACGAGCAGTACTTC. It is translated as CAWSVPWASDYYEQYF.

The chain couples TRBV12-3 or TRBV12-4 to TRBJ1-6; the D gene is possibly TRBD1 (5 bases). V gave up 1 base and J gave up 7 bases, with 14 bases separating them. The CDR3 extends over 16 amino acids. The CDR3: CASSLGGKGRNSPLHF. The CDR3 nucleotides are TGTGCCAGCAGTTTAGGGGGGAAAGGGAGAAATTCACCCCTCCACTTT.

A word on this clonotype: Germline is not matched at one junction end, which may reflect a read error. The J gene is TRBJ1-5, the V gene TRBV15; a possible D gene is TRBD1 (6 bases). From germline, CDR1 is LNHNV and CDR2 YYDKDF (reference sequence). The CDR3 contains 15 residues. This chain's CDR3 is CATSRDWGGKQPQHF. CDR3 bases: TGTGCCACCAGCAGAGATTGGGGGGGCAAGCAGCCCCAGCATTTT. Full variable domain (outside the CDR3, taken from reference TRBV15 and TRBJ1-5): DAMVIQNPRYQVTQFGKPVTLSCSQTLNHNVMYWYQQKSSQAPKLLFHYYDKDFNNEADTPDNFQSRRPNTSFCFLDIRSPGLGDTAMYLCATSRDWGGKQPQHFGDGTRLSIL.

This clonotype was observed many times. The chain employs TRBV20-1 and TRBJ1-1; 8 bases are shared with TRBD1. The ends lost 0 bases at V and 6 bases at J; junction bases unmatched: 3. Germline loops: CDR1 DFQATT, CDR2 SNEGSKA (reference sequence). The CDR3 totals 13 residues. The CDR3 spells CSARETGVPEAFF. The CDR3 DNA follows: TGCAGTGCTAGAGAGACAGGGGTCCCTGAAGCTTTCTTT.

This clonotype was recorded many times. The chain recombines TRBV2 with TRBJ1-5, with D unclear. In germline, CDR1 is SNHLY, CDR2 FYNNEI. The length of the CDR3 is 14 residues. Trimming cost V 4 bases and J 4 bases, with 11 bases left between them. The CDR3 loop reads CASSVEGPNQPQHF. CDR3 nucleotides: TGTGCCAGCAGTGTAGAGGGCCCGAATCAGCCCCAGCATTTT.

In its sample, this clonotype was seen many times. The J gene is TRBJ2-7, the V gene TRBV30; D ambiguous. V dropped 5 bases and J dropped 0 bases, with 11 bases sitting between them. The V gene's germline CDR1 is GTSNPN and CDR2 SVGIG (reference sequence). This CDR3 region has 13 residues. CDR3 coding DNA: TGTGCCTGGGAGGCTCGCAGCTCCTACGAGCAGTACTTC. It translates to CAWEARSSYEQYF.

This clonotype was counted a few times. The CDR3 DNA reads TGTGCCAGCAGAACATCGGGACAGGGGGCGGAGACCCAGTACTTC. It translates to CASRTSGQGAETQYF. The V gene is TRBV6-1, the J gene TRBJ2-5; 12 nucleotides line up with TRBD1. V lost 6 bases to trimming and J lost 5 bases; unmatched junction nucleotides: 7. Germline V gene data show CDR1 as MNHNS and CDR2 as SASEGT. This CDR3 has 15 residues.

At least ten counts were recorded for this clonotype. V and J are TRBV6-5 and TRBJ1-1, with a tentative D call TRBD1 (6 bases). This CDR3 has 14 amino acids. Trimming took off 4 bases at V and 3 bases at J, with 12 bases between the two ends. Germline CDR1 and CDR2: MNHEY and SVGAGI. This chain's CDR3 is CASSSWGQDTEAFF. The CDR3 DNA sequence: TGTGCCAGCAGTTCTTGGGGGCAGGACACTGAAGCTTTCTTT.

A note on this clonotype: This could be a read error, since a much larger clone is one nucleotide away. This chain uses TRBV5-1 with TRBJ1-1, with TRBD1 identical over 8 bases. V was clipped by 4 bases and J by 10 bases; unmatched bases: 9. CDR3 size: 13 residues. In germline, CDR1 is SGHRS, CDR2 YFSETQ. The CDR3 DNA sequence: TGCGCCAGCAGCCCTGGACAGGGAGTCACAGCTTTCTTT. Amino acid sequence: CASSPGQGVTAFF.

This clonotype has ten or more counts. CDR3 in amino acids: CASSSARQSTLDNEQFF. The CDR3 DNA is TGTGCCAGCAGTTCAGCTAGGCAGTCTACGTTAGACAATGAGCAGTTCTTC. This chain uses TRBV12-3 or TRBV12-4 with TRBJ2-1; no firm D call. CDR3 size: 17 residues. V was cut by 4 bases and J by 5 bases, with 21 bases left in between.

This clonotype has ten or more counts. The V call is TRBV15, the J call TRBJ2-7, with TRBD2 matching over 7 bases. The CDR3 is 12 amino acids. Germline values: CDR1 LNHNV, CDR2 YYDKDF (reference sequence). The trim removed 8 bases at V and 3 bases at J, leaving 4 bases unmatched. CDR3 nucleotide sequence: TGTGCCACCCCGGGGGGTGACTACGAGCAGTACTTC. Its translation is CATPGGDYEQYF. Filled out from reference TRBV15 and TRBJ2-7, the complete variable domain reads DAMVIQNPRYQVTQFGKPVTLSCSQTLNHNVMYWYQQKSSQAPKLLFHYYDKDFNNEADTPDNFQSRRPNTSFCFLDIRSPGLGDTAMYLCATPGGDYEQYFGPGTRLTVT.

This chain joins TRBV6-2 or TRBV6-3 and TRBJ2-2; D not certain. CDR3 length: 12 residues. Trimming stripped 9 bases from V and 3 bases from J, with 8 bases between. The germline V gene encodes CDR1 MNHEY and CDR2 SVGEGT. CDR3 sequence reads: CASRSYTGELFF. CDR3 DNA sequence: TGTGCCAGTCGATCGTACACCGGGGAGCTGTTTTTT.

This clonotype was found many times. V and J are TRBV5-1 and TRBJ1-1; a weak D match, TRBD1 (6 bases). Trimming removed 1 base at V and 8 bases at J, with 15 bases between. Germline V gene sequence: CDR1 SGHRS, CDR2 YFSETQ. This CDR3 has 14 residues. This CDR3 reads CASSLMGARAEAFF. CDR3 sequence (DNA): TGCGCCAGCAGCTTGATGGGGGCTCGGGCAGAAGCTTTCTTT.

This clonotype was seen many times. The chain carries TRBV7-9 and TRBJ1-2; the D is unclear. The CDR3 has 13 residues. Trimming left V 4 bases short and J 7 bases short, with 13 bases between. Germline-derived CDR1 and CDR2 are SEHNR and FQNEAQ (reference sequence). The CDR3 DNA follows: TGTGCCAGCAGCTCCCCAGTGGGAGGTGGCTACACCTTC. Translation: CASSSPVGGGYTF.

Ten or more counts support this clonotype. The V call is TRBV6-1, the J call TRBJ1-2, with TRBD1 identical over 7 bases. The trim removed 5 bases at V and 2 bases at J, leaving 5 bases unmatched. The CDR3 is 14 residues long. Germline CDR1 MNHNS, CDR2 SASEGT. CDR3 region: CASSRQGRNYGYTF. The DNA for the CDR3 is TGTGCCAGCAGTAGACAGGGCAGGAACTATGGCTACACCTTC.

The chain links TRBV6-5 to TRBJ2-7, with D possibly matching TRBD2 (6 bases). The CDR3 has 15 residues. Germline values: CDR1 MNHEY, CDR2 SVGAGI. Between the trimmed V and J ends, which lost 2 bases and 0 bases, there was a span of 11 bases. CDR3 nucleotides: TGTGCCAGCAGTTACCTGGGGGACTTCTCCTACGAGCAGTACTTC. This encodes CASSYLGDFSYEQYF.

This clonotype was counted ten times or more. The chain carries TRBV7-3 and TRBJ2-6, with D unclear. Germline V gene sequence: CDR1 SGHTA, CDR2 FQGTGA. The V gene lost 1 base and the J gene lost 2 bases, with 6 bases spanning the gap. CDR3 length: 15 residues. The CDR3 spells CASSLMGTGANVLTF. Here the CDR3 DNA reads TGTGCCAGCAGCTTAATGGGTACTGGGGCCAACGTCCTGACTTTC.

This clonotype was seen repeatedly, ten times or more. This chain joins TRBV2 and TRBJ2-5, with TRBD2 as a possible D gene (5 bases). The CDR3 is made up of 12 amino acids. The V end lost 8 bases, the J end lost 6 bases, and 13 bases lay between the germline ends. Germline V gives CDR1 SNHLY, CDR2 FYNNEI. The CDR3 sequence: CASWGAQKTQYF. The CDR3 DNA reads TGTGCCAGCTGGGGAGCACAGAAGACCCAGTACTTC. The whole variable domain, remainder taken from reference TRBV2 and TRBJ2-5, is EPEVTQTPSHQVTQMGQEVILRCVPISNHLYFYWYRQILGQKVEFLVSFYNNEISEKSEIFDDQFSVERPDGSNFTLKIRSTKLEDSAMYFCASWGAQKTQYFGPGTRLLVL.

DNA for the CDR3: TGCAGTGCTAGAGATCGTCTCGACGAGCTAGAGACCCAGTACTTC. It yields the protein CSARDRLDELETQYF. V usage is TRBV20-1 and J usage is TRBJ2-5; D call uncertain. The germline V gene has CDR1 DFQATT and CDR2 SNEGSKA (reference sequence). V was cut by 0 bases and J by 4 bases, with 15 bases left in between. The CDR3 loop spans 15 amino acids.

This clonotype came up many times. This chain connects TRBV15 to TRBJ2-3; TRBD1 aligns across 8 bases. CDR3 length: 18 residues. From germline, CDR1 is LNHNV and CDR2 YYDKDF (reference sequence). V was clipped by 0 bases and J by 2 bases; unmatched bases: 10. The CDR3, as DNA: TGTGCCACCAGCAGAGATCGCTGGACAGGGCGACCCACAGATACGCAGTATTTT. Amino acids: CATSRDRWTGRPTDTQYF.